This T cell receptor (beta chain) was captured in a study of regulatory T cells in long-lasting Graves disease. Study context: To qualify as persistent, Graves' disease required over 5 years of antithyroid drugs with positive TSH receptor antibodies.

Time point indicated: persistent/refractory GD, antithyroid drugs over 5 years with positive TRAb. The TCR library was made from RNA extracted from PBMCs. Trimming took 3 bases from V and 2 from J; bases not matched to a gene: 4. The CDR3 sequence is 17 residues long. Libraries of TCR beta came from iRepertoire HTBI primers plus Arm-PCR of CDR3 regions. Each CDR3 protein is one row after TCRdb ran MiXCR on the multiplex PCR reads. The data contain over 450,000 distinct CDR3 sequences, about 22% of them seen just once; the ten biggest clones take up about 6.6%. This TCR was sampled from a female donor with Graves disease. This sequence joins TRBV12-3 or TRBV12-4 and TRBJ2-6; 10 nucleotides match TRBD1. The sample in question was peripheral blood mononuclear cells (PBMCs), obtained when the disease was refractory, from a patient treated with antithyroid drugs. CDR3 region: CASSFGTGAPGANVLTF. CDR3 nucleotides: TGTGCCAGCAGTTTTGGGACAGGGGCCCCTGGGGCCAACGTCCTGACTTTC.